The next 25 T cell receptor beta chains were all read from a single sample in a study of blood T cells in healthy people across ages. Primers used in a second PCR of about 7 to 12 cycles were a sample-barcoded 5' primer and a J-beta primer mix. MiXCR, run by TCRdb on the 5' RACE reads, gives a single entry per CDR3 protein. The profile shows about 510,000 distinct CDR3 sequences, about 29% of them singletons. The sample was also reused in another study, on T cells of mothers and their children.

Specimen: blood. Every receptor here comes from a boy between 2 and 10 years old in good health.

CDR3 coding DNA: TGTGCCAGCAGCTTTGGGACAGTAAACTATGGCTACACCTTC. Protein sequence: CASSFGTVNYGYTF. The chain uses TRBV7-2 and TRBJ1-2; 7 nucleotides agree with TRBD1. There are 14 residues in the CDR3. Germline V gene lookup returns CDR1 SGHTA and CDR2 FQGNSA. The V and J ends lost 3 bases and 2 bases, in that order; junction bases with no gene match: 3.

The CDR3 DNA is TGTGCCAGCAGACGACTAGGAAGTGAGCAGTTCTTC. Translating gives CASRRLGSEQFF. This chain connects TRBV6-2 or TRBV6-3 to TRBJ2-1; D may be TRBD2 (6 bases). V was pared by 6 bases and J by 9 bases, with 12 bases between. The V gene's germline CDR1 is MNHEY and CDR2 SVGEGT. The CDR3 totals 12 residues.

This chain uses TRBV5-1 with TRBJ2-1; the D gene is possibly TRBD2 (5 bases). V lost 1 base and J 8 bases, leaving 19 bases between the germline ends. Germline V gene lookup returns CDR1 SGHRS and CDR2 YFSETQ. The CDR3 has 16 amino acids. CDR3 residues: CASSLTPYVGGDEQFF. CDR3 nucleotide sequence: TGCGCCAGCAGCTTGACCCCCTATGTTGGAGGCGATGAGCAGTTCTTC.

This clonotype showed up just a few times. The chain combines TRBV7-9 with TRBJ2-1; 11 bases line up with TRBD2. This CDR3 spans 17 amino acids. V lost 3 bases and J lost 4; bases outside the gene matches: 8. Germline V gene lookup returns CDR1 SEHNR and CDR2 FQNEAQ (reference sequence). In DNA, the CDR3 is TGTGCCAGCAGCTTGGAGGGACTAGCGGACCGTTACAATGAGCAGTTCTTC. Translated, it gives CASSLEGLADRYNEQFF.

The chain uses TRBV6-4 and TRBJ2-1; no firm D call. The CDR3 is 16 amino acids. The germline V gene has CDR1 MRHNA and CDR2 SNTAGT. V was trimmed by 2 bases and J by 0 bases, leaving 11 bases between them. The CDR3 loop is CASSDAASGSYNEQFF. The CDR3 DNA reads TGTGCCAGCAGTGACGCGGCTTCGGGCTCCTACAATGAGCAGTTCTTC.

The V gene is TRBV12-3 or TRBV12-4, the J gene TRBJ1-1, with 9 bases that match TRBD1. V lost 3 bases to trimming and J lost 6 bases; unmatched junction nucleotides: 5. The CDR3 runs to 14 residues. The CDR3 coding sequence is TGTGCCAGCAGTTTCACAGGGGGCGTGTCTGAAGCTTTCTTT. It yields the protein CASSFTGGVSEAFF.

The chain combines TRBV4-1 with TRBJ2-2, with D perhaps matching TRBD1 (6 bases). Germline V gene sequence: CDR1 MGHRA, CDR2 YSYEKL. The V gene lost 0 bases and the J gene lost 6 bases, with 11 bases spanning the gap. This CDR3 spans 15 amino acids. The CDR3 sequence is CASSQEAGDAGELFF. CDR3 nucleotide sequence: TGCGCCAGCAGCCAAGAGGCAGGGGACGCCGGGGAGCTGTTTTTT.

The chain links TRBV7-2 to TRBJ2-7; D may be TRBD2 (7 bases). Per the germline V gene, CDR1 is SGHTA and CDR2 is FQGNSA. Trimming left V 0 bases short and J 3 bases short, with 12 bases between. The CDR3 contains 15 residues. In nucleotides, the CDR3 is TGTGCCAGCAGCTTAGCGCGGGGGCCTTTCTACGAGCAGTACTTC. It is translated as CASSLARGPFYEQYF. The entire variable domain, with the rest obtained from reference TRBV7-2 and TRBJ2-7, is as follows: GAGVSQSPSNKVTEKGKDVELRCDPISGHTALYWYRQSLGQGLEFLIYFQGNSAPDKSGLPSDRFSAERTGGSVSTLTIQRTQQEDSAVYLCASSLARGPFYEQYFGPGTRLTVT.

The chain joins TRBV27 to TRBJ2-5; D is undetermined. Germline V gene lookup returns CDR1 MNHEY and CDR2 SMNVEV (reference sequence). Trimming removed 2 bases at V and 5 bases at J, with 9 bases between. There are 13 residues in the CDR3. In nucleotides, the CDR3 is TGTGCCAGCAGTTTACTTTTGGGGGAGACCCAGTACTTC. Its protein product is CASSLLLGETQYF.

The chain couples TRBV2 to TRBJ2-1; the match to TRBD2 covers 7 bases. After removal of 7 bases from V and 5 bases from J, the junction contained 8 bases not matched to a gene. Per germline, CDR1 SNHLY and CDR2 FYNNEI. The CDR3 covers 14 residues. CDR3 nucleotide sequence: TGTGCCAGCATTTCGGTGGGAGGGGACAATGAGCAGTTCTTC. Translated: CASISVGGDNEQFF.

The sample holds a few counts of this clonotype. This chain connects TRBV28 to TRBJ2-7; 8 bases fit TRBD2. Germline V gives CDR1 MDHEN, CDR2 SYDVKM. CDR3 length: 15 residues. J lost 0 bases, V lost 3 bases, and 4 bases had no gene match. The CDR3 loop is CASSFLAGSSYEQYF. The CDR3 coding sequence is TGTGCCAGCAGTTTCCTAGCGGGTAGCTCCTACGAGCAGTACTTC.

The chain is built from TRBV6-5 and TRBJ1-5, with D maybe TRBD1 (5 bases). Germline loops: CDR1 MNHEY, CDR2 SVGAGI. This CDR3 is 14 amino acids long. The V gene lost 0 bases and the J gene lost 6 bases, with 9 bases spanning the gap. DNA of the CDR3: TGTGCCAGCAGTTACTCTCAGGGATTTCAGCCCCAGCATTTT. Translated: CASSYSQGFQPQHF.

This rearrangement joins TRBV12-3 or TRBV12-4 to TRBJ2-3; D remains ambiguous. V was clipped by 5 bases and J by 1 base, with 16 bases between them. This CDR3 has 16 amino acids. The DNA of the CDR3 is TGTGCCAGCAGTACCGGACCTCAGCCTCGCACAGATACGCAGTATTTT. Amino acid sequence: CASSTGPQPRTDTQYF.

CDR3 region: CAIGFRTTNEKLFF. DNA of the CDR3: TGTGCCATCGGGTTCAGGACAACTAATGAAAAACTGTTTTTT. The gene calls are TRBV10-3 and TRBJ1-4, with D unclear. CDR1 and CDR2 (germline): ENHRY, SYGVKD. Trimming stripped 8 bases from V and 0 bases from J, with 10 bases between. The CDR3 extends over 14 amino acids.

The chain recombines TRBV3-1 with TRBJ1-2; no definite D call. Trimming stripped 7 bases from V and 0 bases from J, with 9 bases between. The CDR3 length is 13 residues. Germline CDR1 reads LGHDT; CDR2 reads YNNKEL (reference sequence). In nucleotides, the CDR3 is TGTGCCAGCACCTATGGGTCTAACTATGGCTACACCTTC. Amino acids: CASTYGSNYGYTF.

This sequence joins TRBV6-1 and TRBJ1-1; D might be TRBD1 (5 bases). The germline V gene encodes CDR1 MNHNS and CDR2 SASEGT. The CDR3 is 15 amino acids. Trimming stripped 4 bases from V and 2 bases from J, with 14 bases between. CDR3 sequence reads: CASSVKGLPNTEAFF. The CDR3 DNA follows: TGTGCCAGCAGTGTAAAGGGACTACCTAACACTGAAGCTTTCTTT.

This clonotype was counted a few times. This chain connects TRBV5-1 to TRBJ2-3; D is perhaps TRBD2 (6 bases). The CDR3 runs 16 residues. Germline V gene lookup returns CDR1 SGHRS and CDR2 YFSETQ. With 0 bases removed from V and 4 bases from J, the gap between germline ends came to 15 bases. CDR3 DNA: TGCGCCAGCAGCTTGGCTGTGCGGGGTGAGGCAGATACGCAGTATTTT. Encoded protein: CASSLAVRGEADTQYF.

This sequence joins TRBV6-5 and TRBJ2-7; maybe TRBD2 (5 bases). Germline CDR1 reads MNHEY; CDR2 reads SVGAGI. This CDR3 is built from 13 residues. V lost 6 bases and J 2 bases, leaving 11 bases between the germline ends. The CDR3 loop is CASRAVGTYEQYF. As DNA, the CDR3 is TGTGCCAGCAGGGCCGTCGGGACCTACGAGCAGTACTTC.

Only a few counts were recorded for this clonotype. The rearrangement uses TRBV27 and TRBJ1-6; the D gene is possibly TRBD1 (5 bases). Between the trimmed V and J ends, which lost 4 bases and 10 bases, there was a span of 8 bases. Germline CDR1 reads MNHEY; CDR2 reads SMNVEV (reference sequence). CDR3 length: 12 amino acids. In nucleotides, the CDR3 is TGTGCCAGCAGTTCCCGGGGCTCACCCCTCCACTTT. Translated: CASSSRGSPLHF.

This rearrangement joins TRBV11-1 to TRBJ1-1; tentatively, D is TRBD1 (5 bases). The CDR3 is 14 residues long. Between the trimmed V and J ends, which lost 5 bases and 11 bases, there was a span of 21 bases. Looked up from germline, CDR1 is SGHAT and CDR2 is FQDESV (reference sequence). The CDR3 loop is CASSPRDVGLAAFF. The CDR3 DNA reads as TGTGCCAGCAGCCCCCGGGACGTGGGGCTTGCGGCTTTCTTT.

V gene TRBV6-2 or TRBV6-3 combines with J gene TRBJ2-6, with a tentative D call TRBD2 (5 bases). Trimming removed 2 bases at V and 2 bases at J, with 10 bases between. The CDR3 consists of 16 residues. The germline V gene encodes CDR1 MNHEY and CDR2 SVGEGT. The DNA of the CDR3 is TGTGCCAGCAGTTACCTAGCTATGGCTGGGGCCAACGTCCTGACTTTC. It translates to CASSYLAMAGANVLTF.

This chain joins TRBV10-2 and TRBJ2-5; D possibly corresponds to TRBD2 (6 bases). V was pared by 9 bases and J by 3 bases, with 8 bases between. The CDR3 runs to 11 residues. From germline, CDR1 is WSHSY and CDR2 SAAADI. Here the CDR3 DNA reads TGCGCCAGTGGCGGGGAAGAGACCCAGTACTTC. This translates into CASGGEETQYF.

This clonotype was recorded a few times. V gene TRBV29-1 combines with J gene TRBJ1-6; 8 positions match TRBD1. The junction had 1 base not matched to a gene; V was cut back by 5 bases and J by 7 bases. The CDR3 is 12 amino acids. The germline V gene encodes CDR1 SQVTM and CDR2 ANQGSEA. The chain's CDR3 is CSVRTGNSPLHF. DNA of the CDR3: TGCAGCGTTAGGACAGGGAATTCACCCCTCCACTTT.

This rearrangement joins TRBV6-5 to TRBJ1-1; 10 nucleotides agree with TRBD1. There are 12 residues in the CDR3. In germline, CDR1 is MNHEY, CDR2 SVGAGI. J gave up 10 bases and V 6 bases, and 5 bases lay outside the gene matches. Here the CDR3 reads CASRDRDRGAFF. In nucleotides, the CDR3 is TGTGCCAGCAGAGACCGGGACAGGGGAGCTTTCTTT.

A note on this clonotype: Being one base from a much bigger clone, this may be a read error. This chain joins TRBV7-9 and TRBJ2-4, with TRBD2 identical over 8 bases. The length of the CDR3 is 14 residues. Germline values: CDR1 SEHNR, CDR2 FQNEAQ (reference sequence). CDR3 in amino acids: CSSSLGGGVAGRYF. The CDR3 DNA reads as TGTTCCAGCAGCTTAGGAGGGGGAGTAGCGGGACGGTACTTC. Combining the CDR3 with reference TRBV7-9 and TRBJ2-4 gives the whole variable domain DTGVSQNPRHKITKRGQNVTFRCDPISEHNRLYWYRQTLGQGPEFLTYFQNEAQLEKSRLLSDRFSAERPKGSFSTLEIQRTEQGDSAMYLCSSSLGGGVAGRYFGAGTRLSVL.